This T cell receptor beta chain appears in the sequencing data of a study of T cell responses to AZD1222 COVID-19 vaccine. Study results and caveats: Once two AZD1222 doses were given, Spike-specific TCR breadth and depth went up. Only five to seven individuals given AZD1222 were seropositive at baseline. Nearly half of spike-specific TCRs reportedly target variant regions that are unmutated in the B.1.351 and B.1.1.7 variants.

Details on this clone: No antigen is known for it.

The germline V and J ends were trimmed by 5 bases and 5 bases, with 10 bases remaining between them. This CDR3 spans 13 amino acids. In germline, CDR1 is SGHAT, CDR2 FQNNGV. The data were produced by immunoSEQ multiplex PCR, yet TCRdb's version contains in-frame clones alone and is incomplete. Among roughly 100,000 clones listed, 91% were seen once. The origin of this receptor is an adult in good health. This chain links TRBV11-2 with TRBJ2-1; perhaps TRBD2 as D (5 bases). The sequenced sample was peripheral blood, obtained on day 0 of AZD1222 vaccination. The CDR3 region is CASSPGLHNEQFF. CDR3 DNA sequence: TGTGCCAGCAGCCCCGGACTCCACAATGAGCAGTTCTTC.